Shown below are 4 T cell receptor beta chains from a single sample sequenced in a study of shared clonotypes between healthy human individuals. CD45RO-negative CD8 cells positively selected for CCR7 made up the naive population, which excluded terminally differentiated effector memory CD45RA+ cells. Generated by immunoSEQ multiplex PCR, the TCRdb table keeps only in-frame clones and is missing some. Of about 2,100,000 clones in the sample, under 95% were seen once. Sequencing used naive CD8+ T cells from PBMCs. The receptor source for this set is a man aged 18 to 30 in good health. Some clones in this sample may be carry-over from other donors' samples.

In this sample, this clone turned up a few times. The J gene is TRBJ1-4, the V gene TRBV27; D remains unclear. This CDR3 contains 14 residues. The V end was cut by 0 bases, the J end by 3 bases, with 5 bases between. In germline, CDR1 is MNHEY, CDR2 SMNVEV (reference sequence). The CDR3 region is CASSLSLPNEKLFF. The CDR3 DNA follows: TGTGCCAGCAGTTTATCGTTACCTAATGAAAAACTGTTTTTT.

J is TRBJ2-2 and V is TRBV28; TRBD1 agrees at 7 bases. The CDR3 covers 16 residues. Germline CDR1 and CDR2: MDHEN and SYDVKM. Germline trimming cut 5 bases from V and 4 bases from J; bases unmatched to any gene: 10. The CDR3 DNA sequence: TGTGCCAGCAGTCAAGGCCGACAGGGTACCACCGGGGAGCTGTTTTTT. Translated, it gives CASSQGRQGTTGELFF.

The chain recombines TRBV6-5 with TRBJ2-2; D is perhaps TRBD1 (6 bases). Per the germline V gene, CDR1 is MNHEY and CDR2 is SVGAGI. The length of the CDR3 is 13 residues. V was clipped by 5 bases and J by 6 bases, with 10 bases between them. The CDR3 DNA sequence: TGTGCCAGCAGTAACAGGGACCCCGGGGAGCTGTTTTTT. Encoded protein: CASSNRDPGELFF.

This clone was seen a single time. The chain has TRBV30 and TRBJ2-7; TRBD2 matches at 8 bases. CDR1 and CDR2 (germline): GTSNPN, SVGIG (reference sequence). The CDR3 sequence is 14 residues long. Trimming at V came to 0 bases and at J to 4 bases, leaving 5 bases not matched to a gene. The DNA of the CDR3 is TGTGCCTGGAGTGTGGCTAGCGGGCTATACGAGCAGTACTTC. It encodes CAWSVASGLYEQYF.